The rows below give T cell receptor beta chains drawn from one sample of a study of blood T cells in healthy people across ages. TCRdb redid the calling of the 5' RACE reads with MiXCR, one entry per CDR3 protein. The table records over 950,000 distinct CDR3 sequences, approximately 38% of them present only once. The sequencing sample was made of blood. The receptors here all came from a man aged 18 to 30 in good health. Each CDR3 is given with its conserved first and last residue. D genes are given only for firm matches. Rows may omit the clone size; those that give it use once, few, many or a size class.

cdr3_nt cdr3_aa v_call clone_size j_call d_call
TGTGCCAGCAGCCAAGAGTGGGTCAGAAATAGCCAAGAGACCCAGTACTTC CASSQEWVRNSQETQYF TRBV3-1 - TRBJ2-5 -
TGTGCCAGCAGCTTTGATTGGGCCTACGAGCAGTACTTC CASSFDWAYEQYF TRBV7-9 few TRBJ2-7 -
TGTGCCAGCAGTTACTATAAGGAGGAGGCAGGGTGGGCAAAACTGTTTTTT CASSYYKEEAGWAKLFF TRBV6-6 - TRBJ1-4 -
TGCGCCAGCAGCCAGGGACAGGTGGACAATGAGCAGTTCTTC CASSQGQVDNEQFF TRBV5-1 few TRBJ2-1 TRBD1
TGTGCCAGCTCACCCCTCGACAAGCACGTTAATTCACCCCTCCACTTT CASSPLDKHVNSPLHF TRBV18 - TRBJ1-6 -
TGCAGCGCCTTCGGACAGGGGCTATTTACTGAGCAGTACTTC CSAFGQGLFTEQYF TRBV29-1 - TRBJ2-5 TRBD1
TGTGCCAGCAGCAACAACAGGGGAAGGTTCTCCTGCGAGCAGTACTTC CASSNNRGRFSCEQYF TRBV21-1 - TRBJ2-7 -
TGCGCCAGCAGCTTGAAGGGGACCACAGATACGCAGTATTTT CASSLKGTTDTQYF TRBV5-1 few TRBJ2-3 -
TGTGCCAGCAGTGAACGCGGGGTGGGGACCCAGTACTTC CASSERGVGTQYF TRBV2 - TRBJ2-5 -
TGTGCCAGCAGGCGACAGGGGCTTAACTATGGCTACACCTTC CASRRQGLNYGYTF TRBV6-6 - TRBJ1-2 TRBD1
TGTGCCAGCAGTTACAGGGCTTTAGCGAGGAATGAGCAGTTCTTC CASSYRALARNEQFF TRBV28 - TRBJ2-1 -
TGTGCCAGCAGTTCTAACAGGGGTAGTGGCTACACCTTC CASSSNRGSGYTF TRBV27 few TRBJ1-2 TRBD1
TGCAGTGCTAAGGACGGGACTAGCAATCAGCCCCAGCATTTT CSAKDGTSNQPQHF TRBV20-1 few TRBJ1-5 -
TGTGCCAGCAGCCAGGGGGCGGGGGACCATCCGGACAATGAGCAGTTCTTC CASSQGAGDHPDNEQFF TRBV12-3/TRBV12-4 - TRBJ2-1 -
TGTGCCAGCAGCTTCAGTCAGCACGCAACTAATGAAAAACTGTTTTTT CASSFSQHATNEKLFF TRBV7-9 - TRBJ1-4 -
TGTGCCAGCAGCCCCCAAACACGGGACTATGGCTACACCTTC CASSPQTRDYGYTF TRBV7-9 few TRBJ1-2 -
TGTGCCAGCGGCCCTCCGACAGGACAGGGAGAAGCCAAAAACATTCAGTACTTC CASGPPTGQGEAKNIQYF TRBV7-9 - TRBJ2-4 TRBD1
TGCGCCAGCAGCCAATTGCGGACAGGGGACTATGGCTACACCTTC CASSQLRTGDYGYTF TRBV4-3 few TRBJ1-2 TRBD1
TGTGCCAGCAGCCAAGTACACAGGGCGGAAGAGACCCAGTACTTC CASSQVHRAEETQYF TRBV3-1 few TRBJ2-5 -
TGCAGCGTTGAAGGGGGAGACTGGAGCTCCTACAATGAGCAGTTCTTC CSVEGGDWSSYNEQFF TRBV29-1 few TRBJ2-1 -
TGCGCCAGCAGCTTGGAACCCAGGGGGCAGAATGAAAAACTGTTTTTT CASSLEPRGQNEKLFF TRBV5-1 - TRBJ1-4 TRBD1
TGTGCTAGTGCCGACGACAGGTTTAGCACAGATACGCAGTATTTT CASADDRFSTDTQYF TRBV12-5 - TRBJ2-3 -
TGCAGTGCTGGTCAGAGTTACGGGGAGCTGTTTTTT CSAGQSYGELFF TRBV20-1 few TRBJ2-2 -
TGCAGTGTTCCAGACCCCGACAGGACGAACACTGAAGCTTTCTTT CSVPDPDRTNTEAFF TRBV20-1 few TRBJ1-1 -
TGTGCCACCTACAGGGGGCCGACAGATACGCAGTATTTT CATYRGPTDTQYF TRBV12-3/TRBV12-4 - TRBJ2-3 TRBD1
TGTGCCAGCAGTTGGCGGACGGCTAATGAAAAACTGTTTTTT CASSWRTANEKLFF TRBV6-6 - TRBJ1-4 -
TGTGCCTGGAGTGGGCGTGCAGGGGGCAATGAGCAGTTCTTC CAWSGRAGGNEQFF TRBV30 few TRBJ2-1 TRBD1
TGCGCCAGCAGCCACGGCGACAGGGGACAAGAGACCCAGTACTTC CASSHGDRGQETQYF TRBV4-1 few TRBJ2-5 TRBD1
TGTGCCAGCAGTTTTACCGCGGACACGATGGACTATGGCTACACCTTC CASSFTADTMDYGYTF TRBV2 few TRBJ1-2 -
TGTGCCAGCAGAAAACGCGGCCTGGCTAGCACAGATACGCAGTATTTT CASRKRGLASTDTQYF TRBV6-2/TRBV6-3 - TRBJ2-3 -
TGTGCCAGCAGCTGGCAACAGGGTTCTAATGAAAAACTGTTTTTT CASSWQQGSNEKLFF TRBV14 few TRBJ1-4 -
TGTGCCAGCAGCCCAGCACAGGGGGCGGTGGAGCAGTTCTTC CASSPAQGAVEQFF TRBV14 - TRBJ2-1 TRBD1
TGTGCCAGCACAACCATTGATATTAGCGGGGGGTTCAATGAGCAGTTCTTC CASTTIDISGGFNEQFF TRBV6-1 few TRBJ2-1 TRBD2
TGCGCCAGCAGCACTGACAGGGGGACCTACAATGAGCAGTTCTTC CASSTDRGTYNEQFF TRBV5-1 few TRBJ2-1 TRBD1
TGTGCCAGCAGCTTAATTCTTCAGACCGGTCAGCCCCAGCATTTT CASSLILQTGQPQHF TRBV7-2 few TRBJ1-5 -
TGTGCCAGCAGTCCGCCGGGAGGAGTTTACGAGCAGTACTTC CASSPPGGVYEQYF TRBV25-1 few TRBJ2-7 TRBD2
TGTGCCAGCAGGGAGATCAATCAGCCCCAGCATTTT CASREINQPQHF TRBV28 - TRBJ1-5 -
TGTGCCAGCAGCGTGGGCAGGACCTATAATTCATCCCTCCACTTT CASSVGRTYNSSLHF TRBV7-2 - TRBJ1-6 -
TGTGCCAGCAGCCAGGTCTCCGGGACAGGGAATATTAAGACGCGCTACAATGAGCAGTTCTTC CASSQVSGTGNIKTRYNEQFF TRBV11-2 - TRBJ2-1 TRBD1
TGCAGTGCTAGAGACGGGACAGGGAATTCACCCCTCCACTTT CSARDGTGNSPLHF TRBV20-1 - TRBJ1-6 TRBD1
TGTGCCTGGAGTCCGAGGACTAGCGGAAGCACAGATACGCAGTATTTT CAWSPRTSGSTDTQYF TRBV30 few TRBJ2-3 TRBD2
TGTGCCAGTATTTCGACAGGGGGGGCGAAGATGAACACTGAAGCTTTCTTT CASISTGGAKMNTEAFF TRBV19 - TRBJ1-1 TRBD1
TGTGCCAGCAGCTTAGCAATTCCCCCTGGCTACACCTTC CASSLAIPPGYTF TRBV7-9 few TRBJ1-2 -
TGCAGCAACTGGGGGGACTCCTACAATGAGCAGTTCTTC CSNWGDSYNEQFF TRBV20-1 few TRBJ2-1 -
TGCGCCAGCAGCGTGGCAGGTCCTAGCACAGATACGCAGTATTTT CASSVAGPSTDTQYF TRBV5-1 few TRBJ2-3 -
TGTGCCAGCAGTACAGAGCACTATGGCTACACCTTC CASSTEHYGYTF TRBV25-1 - TRBJ1-2 -
TGCAGTGCTAGAGACGTCACTAGCGGGGGGTCCACAGATACGCAGTATTTT CSARDVTSGGSTDTQYF TRBV20-1 - TRBJ2-3 TRBD2
TGCGGAGTGATCGGGGTGACTAATGAAAAACTGTTTTTT CGVIGVTNEKLFF TRBV20-1 once TRBJ1-4 -
TGTGCCAGCAGTTACTCGATTGGTAGAGATACGCAGTATTTT CASSYSIGRDTQYF TRBV6-2/TRBV6-3 - TRBJ2-3 -
TGTGCCAGCAGCTCCCGGTGGGGGCAGGGGTCCTACAATGAGCAGTTCTTC CASSSRWGQGSYNEQFF TRBV7-9 - TRBJ2-1 -
TGCGCCAGCAGCCAAAGGGGGGGGATACTGCAAGAGACCCAGTACTTC CASSQRGGILQETQYF TRBV4-1 - TRBJ2-5 -
TGTGCCAGCAGTGAACGGGTAACTAATGAAAAACTGTTTTTT CASSERVTNEKLFF TRBV12-3/TRBV12-4 few TRBJ1-4 -
TGTGCCAGCAGTCGGAGGGGGGTCCTAAACGATCAGCCCCAGCATTTT CASSRRGVLNDQPQHF TRBV7-2 - TRBJ1-5 -
TGTGCCAGCAGACCCACGTATGGGGCCCGCACAGATACGCAGTATTTT CASRPTYGARTDTQYF TRBV6-5 - TRBJ2-3 -
TGTGCCAGCAGTGACCCCCTGGAGTACAATGAGCAGTTCTTC CASSDPLEYNEQFF TRBV2 few TRBJ2-1 -